The text below deals with one T cell receptor (beta chain). As yet, its antigen is unknown. The source of the sample is a study of OX40 agonist ivuxolimab in advanced cancers. TCRdb's copy holds only in-frame clones and misses some; the assay was immunoSEQ multiplex PCR. Among around 44,000 clones listed, approximately 83% were seen once. Study-wide findings and caveats: The CD4+ and CD8+ T cells in the blood had expanded clonally by week 6 at 0.1 to 3.0 mg/kg.

There are 16 residues in the CDR3. The V gene lost 1 base and the J gene lost 6 bases, with 18 bases spanning the gap. Per the germline V gene, CDR1 is MDHEN and CDR2 is SYDVKM. The chain carries TRBV28 and TRBJ2-5; possibly TRBD1 for D (7 bases). The sequencing here drew on CD4+ or CD8+ T cells sorted from blood, taken in a trial of the OX40 agonist ivuxolimab. The origin of this receptor is an adult with an advanced solid tumor such as melanoma, head and neck, liver or kidney cancer. DNA of the CDR3: TGTGCCAGCAGTTTATTGGCAGGGGGACTGGGAAAGACCCAGTACTTC. Translation: CASSLLAGGLGKTQYF.